This TCR beta chain was captured in a study of CD8 T cells in Susac syndrome. The multiple sclerosis control group comprised treatment-naive patients with stable or active relapsing-remitting disease. Bulk CD8+ and CD4+ cells came from magnetic negative isolation; CD8+ TEMRA by FACS. In germline, CDR1 is MDHEN, CDR2 SYDVKM. The CDR3 is 12 residues long. With V trimmed by 8 bases and J by 7 bases, 7 bases remained unmatched. After extraction with the RNeasy kit, about 0.45 to 1 ug of the RNA was reverse transcribed using random hexamers. An immunoSEQ multiplex PCR amplified TCR beta CDR3 over 54 Vbeta and 13 Jbeta. Using its own MiXCR run on the immunoSEQ multiplex PCR reads, TCRdb lists one record per CDR3 protein. The data show hundreds of thousands of distinct CDR3 sequences, around 89% seen once.

The sequenced sample was CD8+ T cells from PBMCs. This sequence joins TRBV28 and TRBJ2-7; TRBD1 matches at 8 bases. This sequence was found in a human donor with multiple sclerosis. CDR3: CASWKQGGEQYF. DNA for the CDR3: TGTGCCAGCTGGAAACAGGGGGGAGAGCAGTACTTC.